The 5 T cell receptor beta chains listed next were all sequenced from one sample in a study of blood T cell repertoires in COVID-19. Method: immunoSEQ multiplex PCR; TCRdb's copy keeps in-frame clones and lacks some. Among about 230,000 clones, 65% to 90% were seen once, and the ten largest hold 5% to 6.5%. The sequencing sample was made of peripheral blood. Receptors were obtained from a man aged 45-65 years with COVID-19, enrolled during active disease.

This sequence joins TRBV4-3 and TRBJ1-2; 7 nucleotides align to TRBD1. The CDR3 consists of 16 residues. With 0 bases clipped from V and 4 bases from J, the junction kept 8 bases outside the gene matches. Germline CDR1 is LGHNA and CDR2 is YSLEER. The CDR3 nucleotides are TGCGCCAGCAGCCAAGAAGACAGGGCAGCTACCTATGGCTACACCTTC. It is translated as CASSQEDRAATYGYTF.

This chain joins TRBV6-5 and TRBJ2-7; 9 bases are shared with TRBD1. V dropped 6 bases and J dropped 7; count of bases not matched to a gene: 13. The CDR3 has 15 amino acids. Germline V gives CDR1 MNHEY, CDR2 SVGAGI. The CDR3: CASRIGTGSGGEQYF. The CDR3 coding sequence is TGTGCCAGCAGAATCGGGACAGGGAGTGGAGGGGAGCAGTACTTC.

The chain recombines TRBV9 with TRBJ2-1; possible D gene TRBD2, 6 bases. The CDR3 covers 18 residues. Between the trimmed V and J ends, which lost 3 bases and 0 bases, there was a span of 19 bases. Germline V gene lookup returns CDR1 SGDLS and CDR2 YYNGEE. CDR3 residues: CASSGPYAGRSSYNEQFF. In DNA, the CDR3 is TGTGCCAGCAGCGGTCCCTATGCGGGGCGGAGCTCCTACAATGAGCAGTTCTTC.

This rearrangement joins TRBV15 to TRBJ1-4; TRBD1 agrees at 8 bases. The CDR3 is 17 residues long. The V gene end was trimmed by 5 bases and the J gene end by 6 bases; junction bases not matched to a gene: 14. The germline gives CDR1 LNHNV, CDR2 YYDKDF (reference sequence). This CDR3 reads CATSQKPDRGYDEKLFF. In DNA form, the CDR3 reads TGTGCCACCAGCCAAAAACCAGACAGGGGATACGATGAAAAACTGTTTTTT.

The chain uses TRBV5-4 and TRBJ1-4, with a weak D call TRBD1 (6 bases). The CDR3 totals 16 residues. V was shortened by 3 bases and J by 0 bases, with 12 bases between the two germline ends. Germline lookup yields CDR1 SGHNT and CDR2 YYREEE (reference sequence). CDR3 region: CASSSGTPATNEKLFF. In DNA form, the CDR3 reads TGTGCCAGCAGCTCCGGGACACCGGCAACTAATGAAAAACTGTTTTTT.